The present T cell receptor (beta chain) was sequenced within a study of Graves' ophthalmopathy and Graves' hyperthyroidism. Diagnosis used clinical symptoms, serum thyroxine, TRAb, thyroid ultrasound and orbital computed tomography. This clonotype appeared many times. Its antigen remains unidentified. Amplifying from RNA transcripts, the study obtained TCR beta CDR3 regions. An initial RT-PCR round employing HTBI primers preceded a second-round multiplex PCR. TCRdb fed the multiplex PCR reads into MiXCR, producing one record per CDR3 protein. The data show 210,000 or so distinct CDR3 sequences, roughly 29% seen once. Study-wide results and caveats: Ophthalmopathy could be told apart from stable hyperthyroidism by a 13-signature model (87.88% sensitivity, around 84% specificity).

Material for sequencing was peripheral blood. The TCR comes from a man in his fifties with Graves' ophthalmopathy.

The CDR3 protein is CASSLMGREAFF. CDR3 DNA sequence: TGTGCCAGCAGTTTAATGGGCAGAGAAGCTTTCTTT. The chain links TRBV27 to TRBJ1-1; D gene unclear. Deletions cut 2 bases from V and 8 bases from J, with 9 bases between. CDR1 and CDR2 (germline): MNHEY, SMNVEV (reference sequence). CDR3 size: 12 residues.